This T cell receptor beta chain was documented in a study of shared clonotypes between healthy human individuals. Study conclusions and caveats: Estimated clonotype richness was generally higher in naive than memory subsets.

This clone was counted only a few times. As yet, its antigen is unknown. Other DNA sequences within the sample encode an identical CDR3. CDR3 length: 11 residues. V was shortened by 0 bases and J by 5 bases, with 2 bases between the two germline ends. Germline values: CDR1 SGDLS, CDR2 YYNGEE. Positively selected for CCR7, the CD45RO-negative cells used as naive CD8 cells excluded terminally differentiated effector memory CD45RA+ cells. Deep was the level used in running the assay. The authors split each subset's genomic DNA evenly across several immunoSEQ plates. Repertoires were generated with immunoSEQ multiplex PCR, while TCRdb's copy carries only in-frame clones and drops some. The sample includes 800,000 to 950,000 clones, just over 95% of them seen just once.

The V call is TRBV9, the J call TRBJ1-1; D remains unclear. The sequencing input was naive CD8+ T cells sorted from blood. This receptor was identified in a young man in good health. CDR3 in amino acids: CASSVVTEAFF. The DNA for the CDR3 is TGTGCCAGCAGCGTAGTGACTGAAGCTTTCTTT.